Below, one T cell receptor beta chain is given with its context. The method was immunoSEQ multiplex PCR; TCRdb's version includes in-frame clones alone and lacks a portion of them. The sample records about 130,000 clones, over 75% being singletons. The sample belongs to a study of control samples from healthy donors and cancer patients. CDR1 MNHEY and CDR2 SVGAGI come from the germline V gene. V was pared by 6 bases and J by 1 base, with 15 bases between. This CDR3 has 15 amino acids. The material sequenced was blood. The receptor's source is a man aged 45-65 years in good health. V gene TRBV6-5 combines with J gene TRBJ1-1; tentatively, D is TRBD1 (6 bases). The CDR3 here is CASRRGQQGNTEAFF. DNA for the CDR3: TGTGCCAGCAGACGGGGGCAACAGGGGAACACTGAAGCTTTCTTT.